Below are 19 T cell receptor beta chains sequenced from a single sample in a study of blood T cell repertoires in COVID-19 (dated by TCRdb to the early 2020s). The protocol used for the library was the immunoSEQ multiplex PCR assay. As stored in TCRdb, this immuneACCESS dataset retains in-frame rearrangements with V and J assigned. A fraction of the clones does not appear; measured against another copy, unresolved V genes explain less than half of the discrepancy, and the remainder lacks a known reason. Here the sample has roughly 190,000 clones; approximately 90% occur a single time. The ten largest clones capture approximately 6.5% of the sample. The specimen sequenced was peripheral blood. The receptors originated from an elderly woman in a cohort sampled during active or convalescent COVID-19.

The rearrangement joins TRBV12-3 or TRBV12-4 to TRBJ1-6, with D unclear. Trimming took 9 bases from V and 12 from J, leaving 15 bases between them. This CDR3 has 12 residues. Written as DNA, the CDR3 is TGTGCCAGTGTTACAACCGGAGGACCCCTCCACTTT. Residues: CASVTTGGPLHF.

The V gene is TRBV27, the J gene TRBJ1-5; 9 bases match TRBD1. The germline V gene has CDR1 MNHEY and CDR2 SMNVEV (reference sequence). Trimming cost V 6 bases and J 5 bases; bases outside gene matches: 2. The CDR3 runs to 13 residues. The CDR3 DNA reads TGTGCCAGCAGCGGGACAGGGTATCAGCCCCAGCATTTT. Translated: CASSGTGYQPQHF.

The V gene is TRBV7-9, the J gene TRBJ1-3; D is ambiguous. Looked up from germline, CDR1 is SEHNR and CDR2 is FQNEAQ (reference sequence). V dropped 3 bases and J dropped 0 bases, with 6 bases sitting between them. This CDR3 has 14 amino acids. The CDR3 DNA follows: TGTGCCAGCAGCTTCGACAACTCTGGAAACACCATATATTTT. Translating gives CASSFDNSGNTIYF.

The J gene is TRBJ2-7, the V gene TRBV21-1; TRBD1 is the table's D call, not checked against the DNA. TRBV21-1 is designated a pseudogene. The CDR3 sequence is 15 residues long. As DNA, the CDR3 is TGTGCCAGCAGCAAAGGGGGACAGGGCACCTACGAGCAGTACTTC. This sequence encodes CASSKGGQGTYEQYF.

The rearrangement joins TRBV29-1 to TRBJ1-1; the D gene is possibly TRBD1 (6 bases). The CDR3 extends over 14 amino acids. The germline CDR1 and CDR2 sequences are SQVTM and ANQGSEA. V was cut by 0 bases and J by 1 base, with 9 bases left in between. CDR3 protein: CSVEDWTANTEAFF. Written as DNA, the CDR3 is TGCAGCGTTGAAGACTGGACAGCGAACACTGAAGCTTTCTTT.

This clone was recorded once. This rearrangement joins TRBV12-3 or TRBV12-4 to TRBJ1-5; TRBD1 is a possible D gene (6 bases). V lost 6 bases and J 3 bases, leaving 9 bases between the germline ends. The CDR3 sequence is 13 residues long. CDR3 region: CASRQGTNQPQHF. The CDR3 DNA sequence: TGTGCCAGCAGACAGGGCACCAATCAGCCCCAGCATTTT.

This chain connects TRBV19 to TRBJ1-1; 7 bases agree with TRBD1. The V segment lost 5 bases and the J segment 5 bases; nucleotides outside the gene matches: 8. Germline V CDR1 and CDR2: LNHDA, SQIVND (reference sequence). The CDR3 is 14 amino acids. Here the CDR3 DNA reads TGTGCCAGTAGTCTCACAGGGGTAGGGACTGAAGCTTTCTTT. It yields the protein CASSLTGVGTEAFF. Full variable domain (outside the CDR3, taken from reference TRBV19 and TRBJ1-1): DGGITQSPKYLFRKEGQNVTLSCEQNLNHDAMYWYRQDPGQGLRLIYYSQIVNDFQKGDIAEGYSVSREKKESFPLTVTSAQKNPTAFYLCASSLTGVGTEAFFGQGTRLTVV.

V is TRBV28 and J is TRBJ1-2, with TRBD1 as a possible D gene (6 bases). V shed 3 bases and J shed 6 bases, with 14 bases lying between them. The CDR3 spans 14 residues. The germline CDR1 and CDR2 sequences are MDHEN and SYDVKM. CDR3 loop: CASSLEQGLNGYTF. The CDR3 coding sequence is TGTGCCAGCAGTTTGGAGCAGGGGTTAAATGGCTACACCTTC.

The chain uses TRBV5-1 and TRBJ1-3; 8 positions agree with TRBD1. The CDR3 runs to 14 residues. Trimming at V came to 2 bases and at J to 3 bases, leaving 1 base not matched to a gene. The germline CDR1 and CDR2 sequences are SGHRS and YFSETQ. This CDR3 is CASSFGTGGNTIYF. The DNA of the CDR3 is TGCGCCAGCAGCTTCGGGACAGGTGGAAACACCATATATTTT.

The gene calls are TRBV27 and TRBJ1-4, with 8 bases identical to TRBD1. This CDR3 has 15 amino acids. J was trimmed by 0 bases and V by 5 bases; bases with no gene match: 2. The V gene's germline CDR1 is MNHEY and CDR2 SMNVEV (reference sequence). The CDR3 protein is CASSLQGATNEKLFF. The CDR3 bases are TGTGCCAGCAGTCTACAGGGGGCAACTAATGAAAAACTGTTTTTT.

This rearrangement joins TRBV9 to TRBJ1-1, with TRBD1 as a possible D gene (6 bases). Germline CDR1 is SGDLS and CDR2 is YYNGEE. Trimming cost V 0 bases and J 8 bases, with 14 bases left between them. The CDR3 consists of 14 residues. For the CDR3, the DNA is TGTGCCAGCAGCGTAGGGGACGACAGGACGGAAGCTTTCTTT. Translation: CASSVGDDRTEAFF.

This chain links TRBV10-2 with TRBJ1-3; 8 nucleotides agree with TRBD1. The CDR3 is 14 amino acids. V lost 6 bases, J lost 4 bases, and 5 bases stayed unmatched. Per the germline V gene, CDR1 is WSHSY and CDR2 is SAAADI. DNA for the CDR3: TGCGCCAGCAGCGACAGGGGCAACGGAAACACCATATATTTT. Its translation is CASSDRGNGNTIYF.

V usage is TRBV6-5 and J usage is TRBJ2-7, with TRBD1 matching over 9 bases. V shed 8 bases and J 5 bases; nucleotides not matched to a gene: 10. This CDR3 has 14 amino acids. Germline CDR1 and CDR2: MNHEY and SVGAGI. This CDR3 reads CASQSRDRVDEQYV. The CDR3 DNA follows: TGTGCCAGCCAGTCCCGGGACAGGGTCGACGAGCAGTACGTC.

V is TRBV30 and J is TRBJ2-2, with 9 bases identical to TRBD2. This CDR3 spans 14 amino acids. Germline assignment: CDR1 GTSNPN and CDR2 SVGIG (reference sequence). J gave up 7 bases and V 1 base, and 4 bases lay outside the gene matches. CDR3 protein: CAWSEWREGGELFF. DNA of the CDR3: TGTGCCTGGAGTGAATGGCGGGAGGGCGGGGAGCTGTTTTTT.

V is TRBV19 and J is TRBJ1-3, with D tentatively TRBD1 (6 bases). The CDR3 loop spans 15 amino acids. V was shortened by 6 bases and J by 0 bases, with 12 bases between the two germline ends. Germline assignment: CDR1 LNHDA and CDR2 SQIVND (reference sequence). CDR3 DNA: TGTGCCAGTAGAGAGGACAGAGTCTCTGGAAACACCATATATTTT. Translating gives CASREDRVSGNTIYF.

The chain recombines TRBV12-3 or TRBV12-4 with TRBJ2-1; tentative D call: TRBD2 (6 bases). CDR3 length: 13 amino acids. V lost 7 bases and J lost 6, with 13 bases in between. This chain's CDR3 is CASNQDYLNEQFF. In nucleotides, the CDR3 is TGTGCCAGCAACCAGGACTACCTCAATGAGCAGTTCTTC.

The chain carries TRBV7-8 and TRBJ2-3, with 8 bases aligning to TRBD2. This CDR3 is built from 16 residues. CDR1 is SGHVS, CDR2 FQNEAQ, per germline. Unmatched junction bases numbered 6, after V lost 0 bases and J lost 4 bases. CDR3: CASSLASGRSADTQYF. As DNA, the CDR3 is TGTGCCAGCAGCTTAGCGAGCGGGAGATCGGCAGATACGCAGTATTTT.

The chain recombines TRBV11-3 with TRBJ2-4; 10 nucleotides match TRBD1. With V trimmed by 1 base and J by 6 bases, 3 bases remained unmatched. This CDR3 comprises 15 residues. The germline V gene has CDR1 SGHNT and CDR2 YENEEA. The CDR3 is CASSLVGQGRNIQYF. As DNA, the CDR3 is TGTGCCAGCAGCTTAGTGGGACAGGGGAGAAACATTCAGTACTTC.

This clone has more than one count but fewer than ten. The J gene is TRBJ2-2, the V gene TRBV19, with no clear D. There are 13 residues in the CDR3. The ends were cut back, 5 bases at V and 1 base at J, with 5 bases in the middle. In germline, CDR1 is LNHDA, CDR2 SQIVND (reference sequence). The DNA of the CDR3 is TGTGCCAGTAGTCGTCTGAACACCGGGGAGCTGTTTTTT. Protein sequence: CASSRLNTGELFF. The full variable domain, with the rest looked up from reference TRBV19 and TRBJ2-2, is DGGITQSPKYLFRKEGQNVTLSCEQNLNHDAMYWYRQDPGQGLRLIYYSQIVNDFQKGDIAEGYSVSREKKESFPLTVTSAQKNPTAFYLCASSRLNTGELFFGEGSRLTVL.